Included here is one T cell receptor beta chain sequence, with context. There are 14 residues in the CDR3. Germline-derived CDR1 and CDR2 are SGHVS and FQNEAQ. V lost 6 bases, J lost 5 bases, and 15 bases lay in between. This entry is derived from a study of shared clonotypes between healthy human individuals. Naive CD8 cells lacked CD45RO and underwent positive selection for CCR7, leaving out terminally differentiated effector memory CD45RA+ cells. Measured with immunoSEQ multiplex PCR; TCRdb has only the in-frame clones, and not every one. This sample has a few million clones, with roughly 95% found just once.

The rearrangement uses TRBV7-8 and TRBJ2-3; the D is unclear. This sequence was found in a man younger than 30 in good health. Some clones in this sample may be carry-over from other donors' samples. Sequenced input: naive CD8+ T cells from PBMCs. CDR3 amino acids: CASRPPGLGDTQYF. The CDR3, as DNA: TGTGCCAGCAGGCCCCCGGGCCTGGGAGATACGCAGTATTTT.